Listed below are T cell receptor beta chains from one sample, sequenced in a study of long-term antiretroviral therapy in people with HIV. The assay was immunoSEQ multiplex PCR, and TCRdb's table has in-frame clones only and misses some. The sample carries approximately 17,000 clones, approximately 80% recorded once. The source was unsorted PBMCs, collected 3.2 years after starting antiretroviral therapy. The source of these receptors is a woman in her 40s with HIV. Both conserved end residues are part of each CDR3. The D gene is left open where the match is weak. Size tells how often a clone was seen (once, few, many) or the class of an expanded clone, and some rows leave it out.

v_gene: TRBV7-2
d_gene: NA
j_gene: TRBJ2-1
abundance: NA
CDR3aa: CASSSRGRPGDNEQFF
CDR3nt: TGTGCCAGCAGCTCAAGGGGACGTCCTGGGGACAATGAGCAGTTCTTC

v_gene: TRBV11-2
d_gene: TRBD2
j_gene: TRBJ2-7
abundance: once
CDR3aa: CASSFIPAGSSYEQYF
CDR3nt: TGTGCCAGCAGCTTCATCCCAGCGGGGAGCTCCTACGAGCAGTACTTC

v_gene: TRBV6-6
d_gene: NA
j_gene: TRBJ1-5
abundance: NA
CDR3aa: CASSRGGVRQPQHF
CDR3nt: TGTGCCAGCAGCCGCGGCGGGGTTAGACAGCCCCAGCATTTT

v_gene: TRBV10-3
d_gene: TRBD1
j_gene: TRBJ2-6
abundance: NA
CDR3aa: CAISESSGQGAGANVLTF
CDR3nt: TGTGCCATCAGTGAGTCCTCGGGACAGGGGGCTGGGGCCAACGTCCTGACTTTC

v_gene: TRBV7-2
d_gene: TRBD2
j_gene: TRBJ2-1
abundance: NA
CDR3aa: CASSPGDAGEEFF
CDR3nt: TGTGCCAGCAGCCCAGGTGACGCGGGGGAGGAGTTCTTC

v_gene: TRBV29-1
d_gene: TRBD1
j_gene: TRBJ1-2
abundance: few
CDR3aa: CSAAGTAGLGYGYTF
CDR3nt: TGCAGCGCCGCGGGGACAGCCGGGCTGGGCTATGGCTACACCTTC

v_gene: TRBV10-3
d_gene: NA
j_gene: TRBJ1-2
abundance: NA
CDR3aa: CAISDSYGYTF
CDR3nt: TGTGCCATCAGCGACAGCTATGGCTACACCTTC

v_gene: TRBV10-2
d_gene: NA
j_gene: TRBJ1-4
abundance: NA
CDR3aa: CASTEGVSNEKLFF
CDR3nt: TGCGCCAGCACCGAGGGGGTGAGCAATGAAAAACTGTTTTTT

v_gene: TRBV10-2
d_gene: NA
j_gene: TRBJ1-3
abundance: NA
CDR3aa: CASRLTADSGNTIYF
CDR3nt: TGCGCCAGCAGATTAACAGCGGACTCTGGAAACACCATATATTTT

v_gene: TRBV27
d_gene: TRBD1
j_gene: TRBJ1-2
abundance: NA
CDR3aa: CASSSQQGDYGYTF
CDR3nt: TGTGCCAGCAGTTCACAGCAGGGGGACTATGGCTACACCTTC

v_gene: TRBV7-9
d_gene: TRBD1
j_gene: TRBJ2-7
abundance: NA
CDR3aa: CASSKDRETAYEQYF
CDR3nt: TGTGCCAGCAGCAAAGACAGGGAGACAGCCTACGAGCAGTACTTC

v_gene: TRBV6-1
d_gene: NA
j_gene: TRBJ1-6
abundance: once
CDR3aa: CASGRTNSPLHF
CDR3nt: TGTGCCAGCGGACGGACAAATTCACCCCTCCACTTT

v_gene: TRBV6-1
d_gene: TRBD2
j_gene: TRBJ2-3
abundance: NA
CDR3aa: CASSERRGGDTDTQYF
CDR3nt: TGTGCCAGCAGTGAGAGACGGGGGGGCGACACAGATACGCAGTATTTT

v_gene: TRBV27
d_gene: NA
j_gene: TRBJ1-4
abundance: NA
CDR3aa: CASSLIGGNEKLFF
CDR3nt: TGTGCCAGCAGTTTAATAGGGGGTAATGAAAAACTGTTTTTT

v_gene: TRBV7-2
d_gene: NA
j_gene: TRBJ1-2
abundance: NA
CDR3aa: CASSLAHGRVVRGYTF
CDR3nt: TGTGCCAGCAGCTTAGCCCACGGCAGGGTGGTGCGGGGCTACACCTTC

v_gene: TRBV30
d_gene: TRBD1
j_gene: TRBJ2-5
abundance: NA
CDR3aa: CAWDRGQETQYF
CDR3nt: TGTGCCTGGGACAGGGGCCAAGAGACCCAGTACTTC

v_gene: TRBV7-9
d_gene: NA
j_gene: TRBJ1-2
abundance: NA
CDR3aa: CASSLFGGQEGYTF
CDR3nt: TGTGCCAGCAGCCTCTTCGGGGGGCAGGAAGGCTACACCTTC

v_gene: TRBV6-5
d_gene: NA
j_gene: TRBJ2-2
abundance: NA
CDR3aa: CASRALGRNTGELFF
CDR3nt: TGTGCCAGCAGGGCACTTGGACGCAACACCGGGGAGCTGTTTTTT

v_gene: TRBV6-5
d_gene: TRBD1
j_gene: TRBJ2-7
abundance: few
CDR3aa: CASSLQGAAYEQYF
CDR3nt: TGTGCCAGCAGCCTCCAGGGGGCCGCCTACGAGCAGTACTTC

v_gene: TRBV11-2
d_gene: NA
j_gene: TRBJ2-2
abundance: NA
CDR3aa: CASSQRRGSGELFF
CDR3nt: TGTGCCAGCAGCCAAAGGCGGGGATCCGGGGAGCTGTTTTTT

v_gene: TRBV5-1
d_gene: TRBD2
j_gene: TRBJ2-5
abundance: NA
CDR3aa: CASSPAPGLRQETQYF
CDR3nt: TGCGCCAGCAGCCCGGCGCCGGGACTAAGACAAGAGACCCAGTACTTC

v_gene: TRBV5-4
d_gene: TRBD1
j_gene: TRBJ2-3
abundance: NA
CDR3aa: CASSRDRGGDTQYF
CDR3nt: TGTGCCAGCAGCCGTGACAGGGGTGGAGATACGCAGTATTTT

v_gene: TRBV6-6
d_gene: NA
j_gene: TRBJ1-6
abundance: once
CDR3aa: CASGYQENNSPLHF
CDR3nt: TGTGCCAGCGGCTACCAGGAAAATAATTCACCCCTCCACTTT

v_gene: TRBV18
d_gene: TRBD2
j_gene: TRBJ2-5
abundance: NA
CDR3aa: CASSPGLAEGWDF
CDR3nt: TGTGCCAGCTCACCGGGACTAGCGGAGGGATGGGACTTC

v_gene: TRBV2
d_gene: TRBD2
j_gene: TRBJ2-5
abundance: few
CDR3aa: CASSEAGLAGGGQETQYF
CDR3nt: TGTGCCAGCAGTGAAGCGGGACTAGCGGGGGGTGGGCAAGAGACCCAGTACTTC

v_gene: TRBV13
d_gene: NA
j_gene: TRBJ1-6
abundance: few
CDR3aa: CASSLQRAHDSPLHF
CDR3nt: TGTGCCAGCAGCTTACAGCGGGCGCATGATTCACCCCTCCACTTT

v_gene: TRBV30
d_gene: NA
j_gene: TRBJ2-1
abundance: NA
CDR3aa: CAWSPLGVEQFF
CDR3nt: TGTGCCTGGAGCCCCCTCGGGGTTGAGCAGTTCTTC

v_gene: TRBV11-2
d_gene: NA
j_gene: TRBJ1-4
abundance: NA
CDR3aa: CASSSTRGEKLFF
CDR3nt: TGTGCCAGCAGCTCAACGAGGGGTGAAAAACTGTTTTTT

v_gene: TRBV5-1
d_gene: TRBD1
j_gene: TRBJ1-1
abundance: NA
CDR3aa: CASRSGQGQGNTEAFF
CDR3nt: TGCGCCAGCAGATCGGGACAGGGGCAGGGTAACACTGAAGCTTTCTTT

v_gene: TRBV18
d_gene: NA
j_gene: TRBJ1-6
abundance: once
CDR3aa: CASSPQGWGNNSPLHF
CDR3nt: TGTGCCAGCTCACCTCAAGGATGGGGTAATAATTCACCCCTCCACTTT

v_gene: TRBV12-5
d_gene: NA
j_gene: TRBJ1-1
abundance: NA
CDR3aa: CASGLVRVGALNTEAFF
CDR3nt: TGTGCTAGTGGTTTGGTTAGGGTAGGGGCCCTGAACACTGAAGCTTTCTTT

v_gene: TRBV5-6
d_gene: TRBD1
j_gene: TRBJ1-1
abundance: NA
CDR3aa: CASSLETGIAEAFF
CDR3nt: TGTGCCAGCAGCTTGGAGACAGGGATCGCTGAAGCTTTCTTT

v_gene: TRBV6-1
d_gene: NA
j_gene: TRBJ2-2
abundance: once
CDR3aa: CASSLTGRTGELFF
CDR3nt: TGTGCCAGCAGTCTCACAGGGCGAACCGGGGAGCTGTTTTTT

v_gene: TRBV18
d_gene: NA
j_gene: TRBJ1-5
abundance: NA
CDR3aa: CASSPGEYNQPQHF
CDR3nt: TGTGCCAGCTCACCAGGGGAATACAATCAGCCCCAGCATTTT

v_gene: TRBV5-1
d_gene: NA
j_gene: TRBJ2-5
abundance: few
CDR3aa: CASSFGAGKETQYF
CDR3nt: TGCGCCAGCAGCTTCGGGGCAGGGAAAGAGACCCAGTACTTC

v_gene: TRBV30
d_gene: TRBD1
j_gene: TRBJ1-1
abundance: NA
CDR3aa: CAPTGYNLEAFF
CDR3nt: TGTGCCCCGACAGGGTATAACCTTGAAGCTTTCTTT

v_gene: TRBV30
d_gene: NA
j_gene: TRBJ1-4
abundance: NA
CDR3aa: CAWSTSVRAKNEKLFF
CDR3nt: TGTGCCTGGAGTACCAGTGTGAGGGCGAAGAATGAAAAACTGTTTTTT

v_gene: TRBV12-5
d_gene: TRBD1
j_gene: TRBJ1-3
abundance: once
CDR3aa: CASGFGTGGSGNTIYF
CDR3nt: TGTGCTAGTGGTTTCGGGACAGGGGGCTCTGGAAACACCATATATTTT

v_gene: TRBV7-9
d_gene: NA
j_gene: TRBJ1-2
abundance: NA
CDR3aa: CASSLGGSRGGGYTF
CDR3nt: TGTGCCAGCAGCTTAGGGGGTTCCCGGGGAGGAGGCTACACCTTC

v_gene: TRBV7-2
d_gene: NA
j_gene: TRBJ1-2
abundance: few
CDR3aa: CASSLGPRAQAGYGYTF
CDR3nt: TGTGCCAGCAGCTTAGGTCCGCGGGCGCAGGCCGGCTATGGCTACACCTTC

v_gene: TRBV6-5
d_gene: TRBD1
j_gene: TRBJ1-5
abundance: NA
CDR3aa: CASSSGTGINQPQHF
CDR3nt: TGTGCCAGCAGTTCAGGGACAGGGATAAATCAGCCCCAGCATTTT

v_gene: TRBV4-3
d_gene: TRBD1
j_gene: TRBJ2-2
abundance: few
CDR3aa: CASSQSRTGEFVGELFF
CDR3nt: TGCGCCAGCAGCCAATCCCGGACAGGGGAGTTTGTCGGGGAGCTGTTTTTT

v_gene: TRBV19
d_gene: TRBD1
j_gene: TRBJ1-2
abundance: few
CDR3aa: CASSMGQDGYGYTF
CDR3nt: TGTGCCAGTAGTATGGGACAGGATGGCTATGGCTACACCTTC

v_gene: TRBV9
d_gene: NA
j_gene: TRBJ2-1
abundance: few
CDR3aa: CASSPGGKGEQFF
CDR3nt: TGTGCCAGCAGCCCCGGGGGTAAGGGTGAGCAGTTCTTC

v_gene: TRBV7-2
d_gene: TRBD2
j_gene: TRBJ2-1
abundance: NA
CDR3aa: CASSLDGLAGGPEQFF
CDR3nt: TGTGCCAGCAGCTTAGACGGGTTAGCGGGGGGGCCTGAGCAGTTCTTC

v_gene: TRBV7-2
d_gene: NA
j_gene: TRBJ2-3
abundance: NA
CDR3aa: CASSSPPASDTQYF
CDR3nt: TGTGCCAGCAGCTCGCCCCCGGCGTCCGATACGCAGTATTTT

v_gene: TRBV19
d_gene: NA
j_gene: TRBJ1-2
abundance: NA
CDR3aa: CASSRRSATSGYGYTF
CDR3nt: TGTGCCAGTAGCCGTCGTTCAGCGACCAGCGGCTATGGCTACACCTTC

v_gene: TRBV7-3
d_gene: TRBD2
j_gene: TRBJ2-1
abundance: NA
CDR3aa: CASSPPRGLAGASSSYNEQFF
CDR3nt: TGTGCCAGCAGCCCACCGAGGGGGCTAGCGGGGGCCAGTAGCTCCTACAATGAGCAGTTCTTC